Described below is a single T cell receptor (beta chain) sequence and its context. The sample is drawn from a study of blood T cells in healthy people across ages. PCR was performed a second time for about 7 to 12 cycles using a sample-barcoded 5' primer and a J-beta primer mix. TCRdb used MiXCR to reprocess the 5' RACE reads, holding one entry per CDR3 protein. The data contain 650,000 to 1,000,000 distinct CDR3 sequences, 30% to 45% of them seen just once; the ten biggest clones take up roughly 13%. Input material: blood. The clonotype originates from a man aged 18 to 30 in good health.

The CDR3 region has the DNA TGCGCCAGCATCCCCTACGAGCAGTACTTC. This gives the protein CASIPYEQYF. The V gene is TRBV10-1, the J gene TRBJ2-7; D remains unclear. Germline values: CDR1 WNHNN, CDR2 SYGVQD (reference sequence). The CDR3 is made up of 10 amino acids. Trimming pared 7 bases from V and 2 bases from J, leaving 3 bases between.